This is a list of T cell receptor beta chains from one sample in a study of T cell changes during pregnancy in multiple sclerosis. Sequencing used immunoSEQ multiplex PCR; TCRdb keeps in-frame clones, though not all of them. The sample has about 73,000 clones; around 92% are singletons. Source: peripheral blood, taken in the third trimester of pregnancy. The receptors stem from a female donor in good health, enrolled as a control in a pregnancy study. Each CDR3 is given without its conserved first and last residue.

J gene	V gene	CDR3 length	CDR3 protein
TRBJ2-5	TRBV5-1	13	ASSRPGQGPAPQY
TRBJ1-6	TRBV7-3	15	ASSLRAGSSYNSPLH
TRBJ1-2	TRBV5-1	12	ASSTADRSYGYT
TRBJ2-1	TRBV2	9	ASSGGYEQF
TRBJ1-1	TRBV20-1	8	SAGGTEAF
TRBJ2-5	TRBV28	12	ASRTGQLGETQY
TRBJ2-1	TRBV7-2	14	ASSYRLAGGWDEQF
TRBJ1-1	TRBV29-1	10	SSGDRNTEAF
TRBJ2-7	TRBV4-3	13	ASSLLWTSEYEQY
TRBJ1-1	TRBV29-1	10	SVVPFTDQAF
TRBJ2-1	TRBV19	10	ASRDYYNEQF
TRBJ2-5	TRBV11-3	12	ASSSDKRRETQY
TRBJ2-1	TRBV9	11	ASRSTSGNEQF
TRBJ2-4	TRBV19	13	ASTITVGVGNIQY
TRBJ2-7	TRBV7-9	13	ASSLAGGARNEQY
TRBJ1-1	TRBV29-1	11	SVHQGSGTEAF
TRBJ1-5	TRBV28	15	ASSLTPGTASNQPQH
TRBJ2-7	TRBV11-2	11	ASSLGAIYEQY
TRBJ2-7	TRBV7-2	12	ASSPGTGIDEQY
TRBJ1-1	TRBV18	10	ASTTGITEAF
TRBJ1-6	TRBV7-9	12	ASSITGFDSPLH
TRBJ1-2	TRBV18	11	ASSPPGGYGYT
TRBJ2-7	TRBV29-1	10	SGGGDSYEQY
TRBJ2-3	TRBV6-5	12	ATRDPTSTDTQY
TRBJ2-5	TRBV4-3	13	ASSRLLAEGETQY
TRBJ2-3	TRBV19	12	ASSDRQGFDTQY
TRBJ2-2	TRBV6-5	12	ASSSQDRPGELF
TRBJ2-1	TRBV9	12	ASSLAGVINEQF
TRBJ1-1	TRBV5-1	11	ASSPTTGGIAF
TRBJ2-4	TRBV10-1	12	ASPRDRAKNIQY
TRBJ2-7	TRBV30	11	AWVLAGGYEQY
TRBJ2-7	TRBV28	18	ASSTPTSRGLAGTLYEQY
TRBJ1-5	TRBV27	11	ASSLTVNQPQH
TRBJ2-7	TRBV12-5	11	ASGLGGTYEQY
TRBJ1-3	TRBV4-2	13	ASSLAESSGNTIY
TRBJ2-1	TRBV20-1	9	SALQGVEQF